The T cell receptor (beta chain) under discussion was sequenced for a study of blood T cell repertoires in COVID-19. At the level of the study: Acute-phase and convalescent COVID-19 samples originated in the United States, Italy and Spain. PBMCs, B-cell-depleted T cells, or T cells provided the cDNA or gDNA that made up the material.

As handled by the study authors: Amplification from reference gene primers served as the basis for estimated nucleated cell counts. Profiled with immunoSEQ multiplex PCR; TCRdb holds only in-frame clones, not every one. V and J calls and clone size are copied from that table; D and trimming were computed from the DNA. Seen here are roughly 220,000 clones, about nine tenths observed once, and the top ten hold roughly 5.7%. CDR1 is MDHEN and CDR2 is SYDVKM in the germline V gene. The V end was cut by 8 bases, the J end by 4 bases, with 9 bases between. The CDR3 runs to 12 residues. The J gene is TRBJ1-5, the V gene TRBV28; TRBD1 is a possible D gene (5 bases). The sequencing sample was made of peripheral blood. The receptor's source is a man older than 75 with acute or convalescent COVID-19. The DNA of the CDR3 is TGTGCCAGCCAGGGCCCGAATCAGCCCCAGCATTTT. This encodes CASQGPNQPQHF.